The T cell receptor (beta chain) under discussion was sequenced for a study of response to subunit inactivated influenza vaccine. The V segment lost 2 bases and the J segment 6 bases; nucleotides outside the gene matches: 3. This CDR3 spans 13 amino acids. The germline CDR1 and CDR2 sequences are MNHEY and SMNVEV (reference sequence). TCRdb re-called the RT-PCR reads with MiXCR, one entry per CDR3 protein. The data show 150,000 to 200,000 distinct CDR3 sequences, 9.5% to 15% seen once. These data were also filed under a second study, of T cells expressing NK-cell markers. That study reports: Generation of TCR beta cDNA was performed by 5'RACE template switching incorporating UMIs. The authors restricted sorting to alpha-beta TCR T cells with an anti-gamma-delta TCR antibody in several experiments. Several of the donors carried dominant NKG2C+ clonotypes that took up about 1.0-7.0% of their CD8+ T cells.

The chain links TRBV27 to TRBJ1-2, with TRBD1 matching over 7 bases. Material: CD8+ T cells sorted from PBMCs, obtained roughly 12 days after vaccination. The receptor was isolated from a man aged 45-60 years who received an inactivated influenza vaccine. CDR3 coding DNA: TGTGCCAGCAGTTTAATAGGGGGCAATGGCTACACCTTC. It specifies CASSLIGGNGYTF.